Listed below are T cell receptor beta chains from one sample, sequenced in a study of T cell responses to AZD1222 COVID-19 vaccine. The assay was immunoSEQ multiplex PCR, and TCRdb's table has in-frame clones only and misses some. Found here are around 100,000 clones, 91% of them singletons; the top ten hold over 40%. The sample was peripheral blood, taken on day 0 of AZD1222 vaccination. These receptor sequences come from an adult in good health. The CDR3 runs from the conserved cysteine through the conserved F or W.

V	J	CDR3
TRBV5-1	TRBJ1-1	CASTLSEITTEAFF
TRBV9	TRBJ2-3	CASSARTASTDTQYF
TRBV28	TRBJ1-2	CASSLGRNYGYTF
TRBV6-2/TRBV6-3	TRBJ2-7	CASSYQGRLAGEGYEQYF
TRBV7-7	TRBJ2-2	CASSLLAGGTGELFF
TRBV18	TRBJ1-1	CASSRDRGKTEAFF
TRBV7-3	TRBJ2-7	CASRSAPGVNDEQYF
TRBV3-1/TRBV3-2	TRBJ1-6	CASSQGTRRDRSPLHF
TRBV27	TRBJ1-1	CASSVEQMNTEAFF
TRBV5-8	TRBJ2-1	CASSQPRPLNEQFF
TRBV2	TRBJ2-7	CASRQTGANSYEQYF
TRBV25-1	TRBJ2-1	CASTGEGGYHEQFF
TRBV28	TRBJ2-7	CASSFTISSLAGSTYEQYF
TRBV2	TRBJ1-4	CASSDPGQGRTNEKLFF
TRBV7-8	TRBJ1-1	CASSLQGERTEAFF
TRBV6-5	TRBJ1-1	CASSYREGTTEAFF
TRBV30	TRBJ1-1	CAWHPAGRAAEAFF
TRBV27	TRBJ1-6	CASSFFNDSPLHF
TRBV27	TRBJ2-7	CASVRVAGAFPPPTYEQYF
TRBV3-1/TRBV3-2	TRBJ1-2	CASSTNYGYTF
TRBV7-2	TRBJ2-7	CASSLGLERAVGQYF
TRBV30	TRBJ2-7	CAFRGNSYEQYF